A single sample gave rise to the 25 T cell receptor beta chains below, sequenced in a study of shared clonotypes between healthy human individuals. Sequencing used immunoSEQ multiplex PCR; TCRdb keeps in-frame clones, though not all of them. The sample records approximately 1.1 million clones, approximately 80% being singletons. Sequencing used memory CD4+ T cells from PBMCs. Subset meaning: CD45RA-negative fraction. The receptors originated from a young man in good health. Some clones in this sample may be carry-over from other donors' samples.

This clone was observed a few times. This CDR3 is also generated by other DNA sequences in the sample. This chain uses TRBV29-1 with TRBJ2-3; no definite D call. Between the trimmed V and J ends, which lost 3 bases and 0 bases, there was a span of 4 bases. CDR3 length: 12 amino acids. The V gene's germline CDR1 is SQVTM and CDR2 ANQGSEA. The CDR3 bases are TGCAGCGTTGACGCTAGCACAGATACGCAGTATTTT. It yields the protein CSVDASTDTQYF.

This sequence joins TRBV7-8 and TRBJ1-4; D gene ambiguous. The CDR3 runs to 14 residues. V lost 4 bases and J 8 bases, leaving 14 bases between the germline ends. In germline, CDR1 is SGHVS, CDR2 FQNEAQ. The CDR3 sequence: CASSSRTLEEKLFF. The CDR3 nucleotides read TGTGCCAGCAGCTCGAGGACTCTGGAGGAAAAACTGTTTTTT. Based on the CDR3 plus reference TRBV7-8 and TRBJ1-4, the full variable domain is GAGVSQSPRYKVAKRGQDVALRCDPISGHVSLFWYQQALGQGPEFLTYFQNEAQLDKSGLPSDRFFAERPEGSVSTLKIQRTQQEDSAVYLCASSSRTLEEKLFFGSGTQLSVL.

This chain uses TRBV4-2 with TRBJ1-1, with D possibly being TRBD1 (6 bases). Germline CDR1 reads LGHNA; CDR2 reads YNFKEQ. V lost 1 base to trimming and J lost 6 bases, with 18 bases between them. The CDR3 has 16 amino acids. CDR3 nucleotide sequence: TGTGCCAGCAGCCAAGGGAGGAACCGGACAGCTGCTGAAGCTTTCTTT. Amino acid sequence: CASSQGRNRTAAEAFF.

J is TRBJ1-1 and V is TRBV28; 8 bases map to TRBD1. CDR1 and CDR2 from the germline V gene are MDHEN and SYDVKM. This CDR3 is 17 amino acids long. Losses at the gene ends were 5 bases for V and 3 bases for J; bases not matched to a gene: 14. This chain's CDR3 is CASSLPGGAGSDTEAFF. The CDR3 region has the DNA TGTGCCAGCAGTCTACCAGGGGGCGCTGGTTCGGACACTGAAGCTTTCTTT.

J is TRBJ1-3 and V is TRBV2; D uncertain. V was pared by 4 bases and J by 4 bases, with 17 bases between. Germline CDR1 SNHLY, CDR2 FYNNEI. The CDR3 loop spans 16 amino acids. The chain's CDR3 is CASSGEGRIRGNTIYF. Written as DNA, the CDR3 is TGTGCCAGCAGTGGGGAAGGGAGGATAAGGGGAAACACCATATATTTT.

The chain links TRBV7-3 to TRBJ2-5; 8 bases agree with TRBD2. Trimming took 2 bases from V and 2 from J; bases not matched to a gene: 1. The CDR3 has 14 residues. Germline assignment: CDR1 SGHTA and CDR2 FQGTGA. The CDR3 protein is CASSLAGGQETQYF. In DNA form, the CDR3 reads TGTGCCAGCAGCTTAGCGGGAGGACAAGAGACCCAGTACTTC.

The genes are TRBV28 and TRBJ2-3; D remains ambiguous. Trimming left V 6 bases short and J 6 bases short, with 7 bases between. Germline CDR1 MDHEN, CDR2 SYDVKM. The CDR3 sequence is 11 residues long. CDR3 loop: CASRASDTQYF. In nucleotides, the CDR3 is TGTGCCAGCAGGGCCTCCGATACGCAGTATTTT.

There are a few counts of this clone. This sequence joins TRBV13 and TRBJ2-1; a weak D match, TRBD2 (5 bases). The V gene's germline CDR1 is PRHDT and CDR2 FYEKMQ (reference sequence). This CDR3 comprises 12 residues. Deletions cut 4 bases from V and 15 bases from J, with 16 bases between. Here the CDR3 DNA reads TGTGCCAGCAGCTCCCGGGGTCAGAGGCTGTTCTTC. This translates into CASSSRGQRLFF.

The genes are TRBV4-3 and TRBJ1-4; D perhaps matches TRBD1 (5 bases). The germline V gene has CDR1 LGHNA and CDR2 YSLEER. V lost 1 base, J lost 8 bases, and 5 bases lay in between. The CDR3 runs to 12 residues. CDR3: CASSQGDEKLFF. The CDR3 DNA is TGCGCCAGCAGCCAAGGGGACGAAAAACTGTTTTTT.

The V and J genes are TRBV29-1 and TRBJ2-1; no reliable D call. This CDR3 comprises 11 residues. Germline V gives CDR1 SQVTM, CDR2 ANQGSEA. The V gene lost 3 bases and the J gene lost 8 bases, with 8 bases spanning the gap. CDR3 in amino acids: CSVEKIHEQFF. CDR3 nucleotide sequence: TGCAGCGTTGAGAAGATCCATGAGCAGTTCTTC.

Turning to this clone: The same CDR3 is also encoded by other DNA sequences in this sample. This chain uses TRBV5-1 with TRBJ2-1; D is possibly TRBD1 (6 bases). V dropped 2 bases and J dropped 5 bases, with 11 bases sitting between them. Germline lookup yields CDR1 SGHRS and CDR2 YFSETQ. The CDR3 is made up of 14 amino acids. Here the CDR3 reads CASSFGQGNNEQFF. In DNA, the CDR3 is TGCGCCAGCAGCTTCGGGCAGGGGAACAATGAGCAGTTCTTC.

V is TRBV6-5 and J is TRBJ1-5; D is ambiguous. The germline gives CDR1 MNHEY, CDR2 SVGAGI. The germline V and J ends were trimmed by 6 bases and 3 bases, with 12 bases remaining between them. The CDR3 loop spans 14 amino acids. CDR3 loop: CASSSRSFNQPQHF. For the CDR3, the DNA is TGTGCCAGCAGCTCCCGCAGTTTCAATCAGCCCCAGCATTTT.

To note about this clone: Other DNA sequences from this sample encode an identical CDR3 as well. The J gene is TRBJ2-7, the V gene TRBV28; TRBD1 aligns across 7 bases. J gave up 3 bases and V 4 bases, and 9 bases lay outside the gene matches. CDR3 length: 15 residues. Germline V gene sequence: CDR1 MDHEN, CDR2 SYDVKM. Written as DNA, the CDR3 is TGTGCCAGCAGTTCGGCCGGGACAGTCAACTACGAGCAGTACTTC. It codes for CASSSAGTVNYEQYF. The whole variable domain, remainder taken from reference TRBV28 and TRBJ2-7, is DVKVTQSSRYLVKRTGEKVFLECVQDMDHENMFWYRQDPGLGLRLIYFSYDVKMKEKGDIPEGYSVSREKKERFSLILESASTNQTSMYLCASSSAGTVNYEQYFGPGTRLTVT.

The CDR3 DNA is TGTGCCAGCAGGTTTAGCGGGAGGGGAGATACGCAGTATTTT. Amino acids: CASRFSGRGDTQYF. The V gene is TRBV28, the J gene TRBJ2-3, with 11 bases matching TRBD2. The germline gives CDR1 MDHEN, CDR2 SYDVKM. The CDR3 sequence is 14 residues long. The trim removed 6 bases at V and 5 bases at J, leaving 4 bases unmatched. The whole variable domain, remainder taken from reference TRBV28 and TRBJ2-3, is DVKVTQSSRYLVKRTGEKVFLECVQDMDHENMFWYRQDPGLGLRLIYFSYDVKMKEKGDIPEGYSVSREKKERFSLILESASTNQTSMYLCASRFSGRGDTQYFGPGTRLTVL.

The chain has TRBV19 and TRBJ1-5; the D gene is possibly TRBD1 (5 bases). The CDR3 extends over 14 amino acids. Germline loops: CDR1 LNHDA, CDR2 SQIVND (reference sequence). V was pared by 9 bases and J by 4 bases, with 16 bases between. This chain's CDR3 is CASDDRQLNQPQHF. The CDR3 bases are TGTGCCAGCGACGATAGACAGCTTAATCAGCCCCAGCATTTT.

The chain carries TRBV9 and TRBJ2-3; D possibly matches TRBD1 or TRBD2 (5 bases each). Germline V gene data show CDR1 as SGDLS and CDR2 as YYNGEE. CDR3 length equals 15 residues. With 3 bases removed from V and 2 bases from J, the gap between germline ends came to 13 bases. The CDR3 coding sequence is TGTGCCAGCAGCGGGGGCCGGGGCTACACAGATACGCAGTATTTT. This gives the protein CASSGGRGYTDTQYF. Full variable domain (rest looked up from reference TRBV9 and TRBJ2-3): DSGVTQTPKHLITATGQRVTLRCSPRSGDLSVYWYQQSLDQGLQFLIQYYNGEERAKGNILERFSAQQFPDLHSELNLSSLELGDSALYFCASSGGRGYTDTQYFGPGTRLTVL.

On this clone: This may be a read error: a much more frequent sequence differs by one nucleotide. The sample has other DNA sequences that encode this CDR3 too. The rearrangement links TRBV7-9 to TRBJ2-5; D is uncertain. Germline CDR1 SEHNR, CDR2 FQNEAQ (reference sequence). V was cut by 1 base and J by 5 bases, with 5 bases left in between. The CDR3 spans 12 residues. The CDR3 spells CASSLVRETQYF. The CDR3 DNA reads as TGTGCCAGCAGCTTAGTAAGGGAGACCCAGTACTTC.

CDR3 residues: CASSSSLYEQYF. The CDR3 DNA reads TGTGCCAGCAGCTCTAGTTTGTACGAGCAGTACTTC. The V and J genes are TRBV6-1 and TRBJ2-7; the D is unclear. The V gene's germline CDR1 is MNHNS and CDR2 SASEGT. The CDR3 extends over 12 amino acids. The V end was cut by 6 bases, the J end by 4 bases, with 10 bases between.

This clone appeared a single time. V and J are TRBV4-1 and TRBJ2-5; 8 bases are shared with TRBD2. The V gene's germline CDR1 is MGHRA and CDR2 YSYEKL. The trim removed 0 bases at V and 5 bases at J, leaving 8 bases unmatched. The length of the CDR3 is 16 residues. CDR3 nucleotide sequence: TGCGCCAGCAGCCAAGATGGGGCGGGAGGTCGGGAGACCCAGTACTTC. It encodes CASSQDGAGGRETQYF.

The chain couples TRBV11-3 to TRBJ1-1; D is undetermined. The CDR3 has 13 amino acids. V was pared by 0 bases and J by 9 bases, with 11 bases between. From germline, CDR1 is SGHNT and CDR2 YENEEA. The chain's CDR3 is CASSLEEDTQAFF. The CDR3, as DNA: TGTGCCAGCAGCTTAGAGGAGGATACACAAGCTTTCTTT.

The V gene is TRBV6-1, the J gene TRBJ2-5, with a weak D call TRBD2 (6 bases). Trimming removed 2 bases from V and 9 bases from J, with 22 bases in between. Germline V CDR1 and CDR2: MNHNS, SASEGT. This CDR3 has 16 amino acids. CDR3 amino acids: CASSELGGAGGGAQYF. CDR3 bases: TGTGCCAGCAGTGAATTGGGGGGAGCGGGCGGAGGTGCCCAGTACTTC.

This chain uses TRBV27 with TRBJ2-7; 10 nucleotides align to TRBD1. Trimming cost V 5 bases and J 6 bases; bases outside gene matches: 10. The CDR3 runs 15 residues. Germline values: CDR1 MNHEY, CDR2 SMNVEV (reference sequence). Written as DNA, the CDR3 is TGTGCCAGCAGTGAGACCGGGACAGGGGCTGTCGAGCAGTACTTC. Its protein is CASSETGTGAVEQYF.

This clone was recorded many times. V usage is TRBV5-1 and J usage is TRBJ1-3; D call uncertain. CDR1 and CDR2 from the germline V gene are SGHRS and YFSETQ. The V end was cut by 4 bases, the J end by 2 bases, with 13 bases between. The CDR3 has 15 amino acids. The CDR3 sequence: CASSPEEVPGNTIYF. CDR3 nucleotide sequence: TGCGCCAGCAGCCCAGAAGAGGTACCTGGAAACACCATATATTTT.

The rearrangement uses TRBV6-5 and TRBJ1-2; D is unclear. The CDR3 consists of 11 residues. V lost 4 bases and J lost 7, with 7 bases in between. Germline-derived CDR1 and CDR2 are MNHEY and SVGAGI. The DNA for the CDR3 is TGTGCCAGCAGTTCCGCGTTTGGCTACACCTTC. Its translation: CASSSAFGYTF.

This chain joins TRBV4-2 and TRBJ1-3, with D possibly matching TRBD1 (5 bases). Germline CDR1 is LGHNA and CDR2 is YNFKEQ. This CDR3 is 15 amino acids long. V was clipped by 5 bases and J by 0 bases, with 11 bases between them. The CDR3, as DNA: TGTGCCAGCAGCGTACAGGTAACCTCTGGAAACACCATATATTTT. Translated: CASSVQVTSGNTIYF.